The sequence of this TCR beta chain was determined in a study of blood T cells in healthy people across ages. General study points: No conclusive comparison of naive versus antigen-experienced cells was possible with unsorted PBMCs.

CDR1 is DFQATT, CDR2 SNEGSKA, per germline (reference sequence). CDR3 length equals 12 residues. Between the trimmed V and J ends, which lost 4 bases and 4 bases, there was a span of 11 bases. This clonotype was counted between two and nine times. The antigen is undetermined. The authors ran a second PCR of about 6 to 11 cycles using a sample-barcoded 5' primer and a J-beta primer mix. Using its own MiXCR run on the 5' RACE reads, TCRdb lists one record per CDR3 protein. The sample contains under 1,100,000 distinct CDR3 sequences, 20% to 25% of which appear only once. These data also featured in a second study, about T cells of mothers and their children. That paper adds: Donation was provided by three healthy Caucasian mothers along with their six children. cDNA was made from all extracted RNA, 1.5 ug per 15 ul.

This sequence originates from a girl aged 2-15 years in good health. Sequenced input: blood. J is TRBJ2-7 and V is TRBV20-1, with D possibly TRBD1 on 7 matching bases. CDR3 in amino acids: CSANRGGYEQYF. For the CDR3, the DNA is TGCAGTGCTAACAGGGGAGGATACGAGCAGTACTTC.